The clone carrying this TCR beta chain has a handful of counts. The CDR3 extends over 15 amino acids. The germline CDR1 and CDR2 sequences are MDHEN and SYDVKM. Between the trimmed V and J ends, which lost 6 bases and 11 bases, there was a span of 23 bases. These data are taken from a study of blood T cell repertoires in COVID-19. Across the study: The cDNA or gDNA used as material had been derived from T cells, B-cell-depleted T cells, or PBMCs.

Clones were sequenced by immunoSEQ multiplex PCR, and TCRdb holds only the in-frame ones, with some missing. The sample shows some 180,000 clones, roughly four fifths of them seen only once. The sequence came from a woman aged 40 to 49 with COVID-19, enrolled during active disease. This chain joins TRBV28 and TRBJ1-5, with D possibly being TRBD1 (6 bases). The specimen sequenced was peripheral blood. CDR3 region: CASSADRTYSGAQHF. The CDR3 nucleotides are TGTGCCAGCAGCGCAGACAGGACATATTCTGGGGCCCAGCATTTT.